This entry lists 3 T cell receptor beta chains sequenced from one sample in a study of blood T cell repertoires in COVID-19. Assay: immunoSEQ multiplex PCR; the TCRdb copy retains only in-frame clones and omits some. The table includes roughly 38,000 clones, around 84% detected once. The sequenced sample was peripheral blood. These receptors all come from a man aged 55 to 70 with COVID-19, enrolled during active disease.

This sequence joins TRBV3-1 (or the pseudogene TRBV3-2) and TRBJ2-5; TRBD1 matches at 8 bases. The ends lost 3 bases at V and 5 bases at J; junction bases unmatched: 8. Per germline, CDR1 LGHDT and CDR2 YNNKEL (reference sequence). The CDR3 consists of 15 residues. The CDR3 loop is CASSQQTGVGETQYF. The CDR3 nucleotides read TGTGCCAGCAGCCAGCAGACAGGGGTAGGGGAGACCCAGTACTTC.

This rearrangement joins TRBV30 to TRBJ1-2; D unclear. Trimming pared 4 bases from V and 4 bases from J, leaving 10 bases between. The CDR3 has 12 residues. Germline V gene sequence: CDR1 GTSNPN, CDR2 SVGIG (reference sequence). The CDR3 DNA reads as TGTGCCTGGACCTTCTCCAGCTATGGCTACACCTTC. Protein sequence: CAWTFSSYGYTF.

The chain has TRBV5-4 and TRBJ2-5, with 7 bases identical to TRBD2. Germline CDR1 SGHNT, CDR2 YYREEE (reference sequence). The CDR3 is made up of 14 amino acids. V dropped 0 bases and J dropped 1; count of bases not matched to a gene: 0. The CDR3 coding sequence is TGTGCCAGCAGCTTGGGCGGGGGCCAAGAGACCCAGTACTTC. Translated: CASSLGGGQETQYF.